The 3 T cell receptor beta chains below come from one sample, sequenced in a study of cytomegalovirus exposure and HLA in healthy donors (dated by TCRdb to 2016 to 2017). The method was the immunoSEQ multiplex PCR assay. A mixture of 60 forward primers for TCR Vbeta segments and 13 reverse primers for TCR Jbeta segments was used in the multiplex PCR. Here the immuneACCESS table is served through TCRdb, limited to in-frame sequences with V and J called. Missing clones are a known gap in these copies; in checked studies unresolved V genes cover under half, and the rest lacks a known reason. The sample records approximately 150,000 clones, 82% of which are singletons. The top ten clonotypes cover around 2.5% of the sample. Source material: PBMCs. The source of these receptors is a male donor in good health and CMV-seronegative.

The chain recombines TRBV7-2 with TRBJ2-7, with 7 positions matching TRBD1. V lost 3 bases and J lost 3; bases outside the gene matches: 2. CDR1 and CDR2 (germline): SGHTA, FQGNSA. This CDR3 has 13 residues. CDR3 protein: CASSFDRDYEQYF. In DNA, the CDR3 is TGTGCCAGCAGCTTCGACAGGGACTACGAGCAGTACTTC.

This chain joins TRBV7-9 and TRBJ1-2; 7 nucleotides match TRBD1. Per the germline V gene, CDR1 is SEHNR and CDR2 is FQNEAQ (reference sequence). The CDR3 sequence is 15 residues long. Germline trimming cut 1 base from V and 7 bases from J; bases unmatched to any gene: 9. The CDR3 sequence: CASSLVQRTGGGYTF. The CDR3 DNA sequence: TGTGCCAGCAGCTTAGTTCAAAGGACAGGTGGTGGCTACACCTTC. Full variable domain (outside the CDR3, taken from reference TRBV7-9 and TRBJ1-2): DTGVSQNPRHKITKRGQNVTFRCDPISEHNRLYWYRQTLGQGPEFLTYFQNEAQLEKSRLLSDRFSAERPKGSFSTLEIQRTEQGDSAMYLCASSLVQRTGGGYTFGSGTRLTVV.

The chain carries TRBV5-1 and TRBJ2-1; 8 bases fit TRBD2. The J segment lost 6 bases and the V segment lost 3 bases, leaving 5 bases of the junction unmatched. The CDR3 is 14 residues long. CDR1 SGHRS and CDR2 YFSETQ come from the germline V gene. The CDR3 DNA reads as TGCGCCAGCAGCTCAATTACTAGCGGCAATGAGCAGTTCTTC. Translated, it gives CASSSITSGNEQFF.